This TCR beta chain was sequenced during a study of OX40 agonist ivuxolimab in advanced cancers. Study background: Clinicians treated patients with ivuxolimab, an agonistic anti-OX40 (CD134) antibody. Study outcomes and limitations: Clonal expansion by week 6 occurred in CD4+ and CD8+ blood T cells (at 0.1 to 3.0 mg/kg). The mean number of expanded clones was higher in CD8+ T cells than in CD4+.

In the case of this clone: Its antigen is not identified.

Trimming shortened V by 5 bases and J by 2 bases, and 7 bases separated the two germline ends. In germline, CDR1 is MNHEY, CDR2 SVGAGI. The CDR3 loop spans 14 amino acids. Only in-frame clones appear in the TCRdb table, and some are missing; sequencing was by immunoSEQ multiplex PCR. The sample consists of 40,000 to 50,000 clones, approximately 89% of them appearing once. J is TRBJ2-6 and V is TRBV6-5; D gene ambiguous. The sequences come from CD4+ or CD8+ T cells sorted from blood, collected in a trial of the OX40 agonist ivuxolimab. The clonotype originates from an adult with an advanced solid tumor such as melanoma, head and neck, liver or kidney cancer. CDR3 in amino acids: CASSDRPGANVLTF. CDR3 in DNA: TGTGCCAGCAGTGACCGACCTGGGGCCAACGTCCTGACTTTC.